The next 21 T cell receptor beta chains were all read from a single sample in a study of control samples from healthy donors and cancer patients. Assay: immunoSEQ multiplex PCR; the TCRdb copy retains only in-frame clones and omits some. The table lists 84,000 or so clones, 91% of them singletons. Sequenced: blood. Source of these receptors: a man aged 25-40 years in good health.

The rearrangement links TRBV12-3 or TRBV12-4 to TRBJ2-7, with D possibly TRBD1 on 6 matching bases. V lost 3 bases and J lost 6, with 12 bases in between. The CDR3 runs to 13 residues. DNA of the CDR3: TGTGCCAGCAGTTTTCTGGGGGCCGGCGAGCAGTACTTC. The encoded protein is CASSFLGAGEQYF.

The V call is TRBV7-9, the J call TRBJ2-4; D call uncertain. This CDR3 is built from 13 residues. V gave up 5 bases and J gave up 16 bases, with 21 bases separating them. In germline, CDR1 is SEHNR, CDR2 FQNEAQ (reference sequence). As DNA, the CDR3 is TGTGCCAGCAGCCCCGTATCGGACCCCTTGACTTACTTC. Its translation is CASSPVSDPLTYF.

The CDR3 loop reads CASKGRRLDGELFF. The CDR3 DNA is TGTGCCAGTAAGGGCCGGAGATTGGACGGGGAGCTGTTTTTT. The chain joins TRBV19 to TRBJ2-2; D is unclear. Deletions cut 7 bases from V and 7 bases from J, with 16 bases between. Germline V lookup: CDR1 LNHDA, CDR2 SQIVND (reference sequence). The CDR3 totals 14 residues.

This sequence joins TRBV4-2 and TRBJ2-5, with TRBD1 identical over 7 bases. Per the germline V gene, CDR1 is LGHNA and CDR2 is YNFKEQ. V shed 1 base, J shed 4 bases, and the junction held 9 bases outside the gene matches. CDR3 length: 16 amino acids. In nucleotides, the CDR3 is TGTGCCAGCAGCCAAGGGACAGGCAGCTACGGAGAGACCCAGTACTTC. Translation gives CASSQGTGSYGETQYF.

The chain is built from TRBV19 and TRBJ2-2, with TRBD1 matching 9 bases. Germline V CDR1 and CDR2: LNHDA, SQIVND (reference sequence). The V and J ends lost 10 bases and 8 bases, in that order; junction bases with no gene match: 8. The length of the CDR3 is 13 residues. CDR3 protein: CATGTGRGGELFF. CDR3 DNA: TGTGCCACCGGGACAGGGAGAGGTGGGGAGCTGTTTTTT.

Remarks on this clone: This same CDR3 is encoded by further DNA sequences in the sample. The rearrangement joins TRBV24-1 to TRBJ1-5, with D perhaps TRBD1 (5 bases). With 5 bases removed from V and 1 base from J, the gap between germline ends came to 5 bases. This CDR3 comprises 13 residues. The germline V gene has CDR1 KGHDR and CDR2 SFDVKD. The CDR3 nucleotides read TGTGCCACCAGTGGGGGGAGCAATCAGCCCCAGCATTTT. It yields the protein CATSGGSNQPQHF.

The chain carries TRBV19 and TRBJ2-4; 8 bases map to TRBD1. From germline, CDR1 is LNHDA and CDR2 SQIVND (reference sequence). CDR3 size: 16 residues. The ends lost 9 bases at V and 1 base at J; junction bases unmatched: 11. This CDR3 reads CASSMTGDGAKNIQYF. As DNA, the CDR3 is TGTGCCAGCTCCATGACAGGGGATGGGGCCAAAAACATTCAGTACTTC. The entire variable domain, with the rest obtained from reference TRBV19 and TRBJ2-4, is as follows: DGGITQSPKYLFRKEGQNVTLSCEQNLNHDAMYWYRQDPGQGLRLIYYSQIVNDFQKGDIAEGYSVSREKKESFPLTVTSAQKNPTAFYLCASSMTGDGAKNIQYFGAGTRLSVL.

For this clone: The same CDR3 arises from other DNA sequences in this sample as well. This rearrangement joins TRBV9 to TRBJ2-3; D possibly corresponds to TRBD2 (5 bases). The CDR3 has 16 amino acids. The V and J ends lost 2 bases and 3 bases respectively, with 16 bases between them. From germline, CDR1 is SGDLS and CDR2 YYNGEE. The CDR3 sequence is CASSVAAGEGTDTQYF. In DNA form, the CDR3 reads TGTGCCAGCAGCGTGGCGGCGGGCGAAGGGACAGATACGCAGTATTTT.

The rearrangement links TRBV5-1 to TRBJ1-1; D perhaps matches TRBD1 (6 bases). The germline gives CDR1 SGHRS, CDR2 YFSETQ. CDR3 size: 14 residues. Trimming left V 5 bases short and J 5 bases short, with 16 bases between. CDR3 bases: TGCGCCAGCAGTACCCGAGTGGGGGCGACTGAAGCTTTCTTT. Amino acids: CASSTRVGATEAFF. The complete variable domain, with remaining parts taken from reference TRBV5-1 and TRBJ1-1, reads KAGVTQTPRYLIKTRGQQVTLSCSPISGHRSVSWYQQTPGQGLQFLFEYFSETQRNKGNFPGRFSGRQFSNSRSEMNVSTLELGDSALYLCASSTRVGATEAFFGQGTRLTVV.

This clone was found once. The chain employs TRBV7-9 and TRBJ1-2; no definite D call. Germline CDR1 and CDR2: SEHNR and FQNEAQ (reference sequence). V lost 4 bases and J 7 bases, leaving 22 bases between the germline ends. There are 16 residues in the CDR3. CDR3 region: CASSSEILPRFGGYTF. The CDR3 DNA follows: TGTGCCAGCAGCTCCGAAATACTCCCAAGGTTCGGTGGCTACACCTTC. The full variable domain, completed using reference TRBV7-9 and TRBJ1-2, is DTGVSQNPRHKITKRGQNVTFRCDPISEHNRLYWYRQTLGQGPEFLTYFQNEAQLEKSRLLSDRFSAERPKGSFSTLEIQRTEQGDSAMYLCASSSEILPRFGGYTFGSGTRLTVV.

The chain uses TRBV19 and TRBJ2-2; unclear D gene. Germline loops: CDR1 LNHDA, CDR2 SQIVND (reference sequence). There are 14 residues in the CDR3. The V end lost 3 bases, the J end lost 6 bases, and 11 bases lay between the germline ends. DNA of the CDR3: TGTGCCAGTAGTATCGCCACTACCCCCGGGGAGCTGTTTTTT. It yields the protein CASSIATTPGELFF.

The chain is built from TRBV5-7 and TRBJ2-2; 10 nucleotides align to TRBD1. TRBV5-7 is flagged as an ORF with uncertain function. This CDR3 has 18 residues. J was trimmed by 4 bases and V by 4 bases; bases with no gene match: 13. CDR3 sequence: CASSPKDRGILRTGELFF. CDR3 bases: TGTGCCAGCAGCCCGAAGGACAGGGGGATTTTACGCACCGGGGAGCTGTTTTTT.

The chain employs TRBV5-1 and TRBJ2-7; TRBD1 might be the D (6 bases). V was shortened by 0 bases and J by 3 bases, with 10 bases between the two germline ends. The CDR3 is made up of 14 amino acids. Looked up from germline, CDR1 is SGHRS and CDR2 is YFSETQ. This CDR3 is CASSLEGHYYEQYF. CDR3 coding DNA: TGCGCCAGCAGCTTGGAGGGACATTACTACGAGCAGTACTTC.

This chain links TRBV4-2 with TRBJ2-7; 7 bases align to TRBD1. The CDR3 loop spans 14 amino acids. Germline V CDR1 and CDR2: LGHNA, YNFKEQ. J gave up 2 bases and V 3 bases, and 4 bases lay outside the gene matches. In DNA, the CDR3 is TGTGCCAGCAGCCATTCCGACAGGGCCTACGAGCAGTACTTC. It specifies CASSHSDRAYEQYF.

The chain joins TRBV7-6 to TRBJ2-2; D gene ambiguous. This CDR3 has 11 amino acids. V was pared by 5 bases and J by 9 bases, with 7 bases between. The V gene's germline CDR1 is SGHVS and CDR2 FNYEAQ. CDR3 sequence (DNA): TGTGCCAGCAGCCTTGAGAGGGAGCTGTTTTTT. It is translated as CASSLERELFF.

V usage is TRBV3-1 (or the pseudogene TRBV3-2) and J usage is TRBJ1-2; D is unresolved. The CDR3 contains 13 residues. The V end was cut by 1 base, the J end by 9 bases, with 12 bases between. Germline assignment: CDR1 LGHDT and CDR2 YNNKEL (reference sequence). DNA of the CDR3: TGTGCCAGCAGCCAAGTAGTAGAGAAGAGCTACACCTTC. As protein: CASSQVVEKSYTF.

This clone was observed a few times. This chain joins TRBV5-4 and TRBJ2-1, with no clear D. Germline V gene sequence: CDR1 SGHNT, CDR2 YYREEE (reference sequence). The CDR3 spans 14 residues. Deletions cut 3 bases from V and 8 bases from J, with 15 bases between. The CDR3 nucleotides are TGTGCCAGCAGCTGGGCTCGATCCGGACATGAGCAGTTCTTC. Its translation: CASSWARSGHEQFF.

V gene TRBV10-1 combines with J gene TRBJ1-5; 8 nucleotides agree with TRBD1. CDR1 is WNHNN, CDR2 SYGVQD, per germline (reference sequence). The J segment lost 0 bases and the V segment lost 7 bases, leaving 17 bases of the junction unmatched. The CDR3 loop spans 19 amino acids. Here the CDR3 DNA reads TGCGCCAGCACTCTCGAGACCGGGACAGGTATAGGTAGCAATCAGCCCCAGCATTTT. It is translated as CASTLETGTGIGSNQPQHF.

The chain joins TRBV7-3 to TRBJ2-3; D gene unclear. Trimming left V 5 bases short and J 4 bases short, with 10 bases between. The CDR3 consists of 13 residues. Germline loops: CDR1 SGHTA, CDR2 FQGTGA. The CDR3 DNA reads TGTGCCAGCAGCCCCCCTGGCTCAGATACGCAGTATTTT. This sequence encodes CASSPPGSDTQYF. Filled out from reference TRBV7-3 and TRBJ2-3, the complete variable domain reads GAGVSQTPSNKVTEKGKYVELRCDPISGHTALYWYRQSLGQGPEFLIYFQGTGAADDSGLPNDRFFAVRPEGSVSTLKIQRTERGDSAVYLCASSPPGSDTQYFGPGTRLTVL.

The chain carries TRBV6-4 and TRBJ2-2, with 9 nucleotides matching TRBD2. Germline CDR1 reads MRHNA; CDR2 reads SNTAGT. This CDR3 contains 19 residues. V was pared by 6 bases and J by 6 bases, with 20 bases of the junction left unmatched. The CDR3 DNA sequence: TGTGCCAGCAGATGTGAATCAGCGGGGGGCGATAACGACGCCGGGGAGCTGTTTTTT. Amino acid sequence: CASRCESAGGDNDAGELFF.

The rearrangement uses TRBV5-1 and TRBJ1-1; D call uncertain. Germline CDR1 is SGHRS and CDR2 is YFSETQ. The CDR3 covers 16 residues. Trimming removed 0 bases at V and 0 bases at J, with 12 bases between. The CDR3 loop reads CASSLVSGSMNTEAFF. In DNA form, the CDR3 reads TGCGCCAGCAGCTTGGTTTCTGGGAGTATGAACACTGAAGCTTTCTTT.